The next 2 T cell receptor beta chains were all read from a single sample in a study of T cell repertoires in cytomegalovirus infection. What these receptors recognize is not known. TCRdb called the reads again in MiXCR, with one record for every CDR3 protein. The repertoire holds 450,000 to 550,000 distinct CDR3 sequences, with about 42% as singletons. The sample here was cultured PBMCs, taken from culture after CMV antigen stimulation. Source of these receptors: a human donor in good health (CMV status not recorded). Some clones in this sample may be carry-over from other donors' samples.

The CDR3 DNA is TGTGCCAGCAGCATCGAACCGGGACTAGCGGGAGGTGAGCAGTACTTC. Translation: CASSIEPGLAGGEQYF. This chain connects TRBV7-3 to TRBJ2-7; 15 bases align to TRBD2. The CDR3 loop spans 16 amino acids. V was clipped by 5 bases and J by 7 bases; unmatched bases: 9. Germline V CDR1 and CDR2: SGHTA, FQGTGA.

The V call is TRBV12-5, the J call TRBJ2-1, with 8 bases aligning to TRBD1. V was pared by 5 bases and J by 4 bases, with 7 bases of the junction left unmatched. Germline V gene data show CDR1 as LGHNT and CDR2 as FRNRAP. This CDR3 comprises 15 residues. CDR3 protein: CASGPPGGPYNEQFF. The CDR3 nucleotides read TGTGCTAGTGGTCCTCCAGGGGGCCCTTACAATGAGCAGTTCTTC. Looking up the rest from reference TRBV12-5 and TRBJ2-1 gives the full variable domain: DARVTQTPRHKVTEMGQEVTMRCQPILGHNTVFWYRQTMMQGLELLAYFRNRAPLDDSGMPKDRFSAEMPDATLATLKIQPSEPRDSAVYFCASGPPGGPYNEQFFGPGTRLTVL.